This TCR beta chain was obtained from a study of human T cells and chemical hapten exposure. TCRdb reprocessed the RACE reads via MiXCR and lists one record per CDR3 protein. The sample consists of roughly 100,000 distinct CDR3 sequences, less than 45% of them appearing once. Time point here: patch test 3, about 24 weeks after DPC sensitization. Treatment noted: therapeutic diphenylcyclopropenone sensitization with weekly scalp DPC. The CDR3 spans 14 residues. Per the germline V gene, CDR1 is MNHEY and CDR2 is SVGEGT. The ends were cut back, 3 bases at V and 1 base at J, with 9 bases in the middle. This sequence was found in a man aged 40-55 years with alopecia areata. Some clones in this sample may be carry-over from other donors' samples. J is TRBJ2-5 and V is TRBV6-2 or TRBV6-3; D not certain. Sequences were derived from whole blood, sampled in connection with sensitization to the hapten diphenylcyclopropenone (DPC). CDR3 DNA: TGTGCCAGCAGTTATCTGGTAGCCCAAGAGACCCAGTACTTC. Protein: CASSYLVAQETQYF.